The rows below give T cell receptor beta chains drawn from one sample of a study of blood T cell repertoires in COVID-19. Some clones are missing from TCRdb's copy, which holds only in-frame ones; the method was immunoSEQ multiplex PCR. The table records hundreds of thousands of clones, approximately 88% of them present only once. Material for sequencing was PBMCs or T cells enriched from blood (not recorded which). The source of these receptors is a woman younger than 30 who had recovered from COVID-19. The CDR3 runs from the conserved cysteine through the conserved F or W. Fields, in order: clone size, D gene, J gene, V gene, CDR3 protein, CDR3 DNA. The D gene is left open where the match is weak. Some rows mark clone size as missing; the rest say once, few, many or name a class of expanded clone.

clone_size: once; d_call: TRBD2; j_call: TRBJ2-1; v_call: TRBV7-6; cdr3_aa: CASSRPPKAGRPYNEQFF; cdr3_nt: TGTGCCAGCAGCCGTCCTCCAAAAGCGGGAAGGCCTTACAATGAGCAGTTCTTC
clone_size: .; d_call: TRBD1; j_call: TRBJ2-4; v_call: TRBV19; cdr3_aa: CASSIVEQGARNIQYF; cdr3_nt: TGTGCCAGTAGTATAGTAGAACAGGGGGCGCGGAACATTCAGTACTTC
clone_size: .; d_call: TRBD1; j_call: TRBJ1-1; v_call: TRBV4-1; cdr3_aa: CASSHLGGQATEAFF; cdr3_nt: TGCGCCAGCAGCCACCTAGGTGGACAGGCCACTGAAGCTTTCTTT
clone_size: .; d_call: TRBD2; j_call: TRBJ2-5; v_call: TRBV27; cdr3_aa: CASRGGGRAGTQYF; cdr3_nt: TGTGCCAGCAGAGGAGGCGGGAGGGCCGGGACCCAGTACTTC
clone_size: .; d_call: .; j_call: TRBJ2-7; v_call: TRBV9; cdr3_aa: CASSVGGDIYEQYF; cdr3_nt: TGTGCCAGCAGCGTAGGAGGGGACATCTACGAGCAGTACTTC
clone_size: .; d_call: TRBD2; j_call: TRBJ2-2; v_call: TRBV4-3; cdr3_aa: CASSGRLAGGPHTGELFF; cdr3_nt: TGCGCCAGCAGCGGACGCCTAGCGGGGGGGCCACACACCGGGGAGCTGTTTTTT
clone_size: .; d_call: .; j_call: TRBJ1-5; v_call: TRBV6-6; cdr3_aa: CASSYRGQNSNQPQHF; cdr3_nt: TGTGCCAGCAGTTACCGTGGCCAGAATAGCAATCAGCCCCAGCATTTT
clone_size: .; d_call: .; j_call: TRBJ1-1; v_call: TRBV7-9; cdr3_aa: CASSLITLAEAFF; cdr3_nt: TGTGCCAGCAGCTTAATTACGTTAGCTGAAGCTTTCTTT
clone_size: few; d_call: .; j_call: TRBJ1-1; v_call: TRBV10-2; cdr3_aa: CASSEPSVGTEAFF; cdr3_nt: TGCGCCAGCAGTGAGCCCTCCGTCGGCACTGAAGCTTTCTTT
clone_size: few; d_call: .; j_call: TRBJ1-1; v_call: TRBV29-1; cdr3_aa: CSVEDGSRVGTEAFF; cdr3_nt: TGCAGCGTTGAAGATGGTTCGAGGGTAGGGACTGAAGCTTTCTTT
clone_size: .; d_call: .; j_call: TRBJ1-2; v_call: TRBV4-3; cdr3_aa: CASSQGEGGYGYTF; cdr3_nt: TGCGCCAGCAGCCAAGGGGAAGGAGGCTATGGCTACACCTTC
clone_size: .; d_call: TRBD1; j_call: TRBJ1-1; v_call: TRBV7-9; cdr3_aa: CASSSSGTENTEAFF; cdr3_nt: TGTGCCAGCAGCTCTAGCGGGACAGAGAACACTGAAGCTTTCTTT
clone_size: few; d_call: TRBD1; j_call: TRBJ1-6; v_call: TRBV9; cdr3_aa: CASSVGQVNSPLHF; cdr3_nt: TGTGCCAGCAGCGTCGGACAGGTTAATTCACCCCTCCACTTT
clone_size: .; d_call: TRBD2; j_call: TRBJ2-7; v_call: TRBV28; cdr3_aa: CASSLPLAGSTYEQYF; cdr3_nt: TGTGCCAGCAGTTTACCACTAGCGGGATCAACCTACGAGCAGTACTTC
clone_size: .; d_call: TRBD1; j_call: TRBJ1-2; v_call: TRBV30; cdr3_aa: CAWIDRGQSANYGYTF; cdr3_nt: TGTGCCTGGATAGACAGGGGGCAATCAGCCAACTATGGCTACACCTTC
clone_size: once; d_call: .; j_call: TRBJ2-7; v_call: TRBV11-1; cdr3_aa: CASSLSESLAYEQYF; cdr3_nt: TGTGCCAGCAGCCTTAGCGAAAGCTTAGCCTACGAGCAGTACTTC
clone_size: once; d_call: .; j_call: TRBJ1-1; v_call: TRBV18; cdr3_aa: CASSPPSRGTMNTEAFF; cdr3_nt: TGTGCCAGCTCACCACCATCAAGAGGGACTATGAACACTGAAGCTTTCTTT
clone_size: .; d_call: .; j_call: TRBJ1-2; v_call: TRBV6-5; cdr3_aa: CASSYARQDRYGYTF; cdr3_nt: TGTGCCAGCAGTTACGCTAGACAGGATCGCTATGGCTACACCTTC
clone_size: .; d_call: .; j_call: TRBJ1-4; v_call: TRBV7-9; cdr3_aa: CASTAHAQGRDEKLFF; cdr3_nt: TGTGCCAGCACCGCCCACGCCCAGGGGAGAGATGAAAAACTGTTTTTT
clone_size: .; d_call: TRBD2; j_call: TRBJ2-1; v_call: TRBV3-1/TRBV3-2; cdr3_aa: CASSPSERGGHNEQFF; cdr3_nt: TGTGCCAGCAGCCCATCAGAGCGGGGGGGCCACAATGAGCAGTTCTTC
clone_size: .; d_call: TRBD1; j_call: TRBJ1-1; v_call: TRBV30; cdr3_aa: CAWSVDTGTVRKAFF; cdr3_nt: TGTGCCTGGAGTGTAGACACAGGGACAGTGCGTAAAGCTTTCTTT
clone_size: .; d_call: .; j_call: TRBJ2-7; v_call: TRBV2; cdr3_aa: CASRFGSEQYF; cdr3_nt: TGTGCCAGCAGATTCGGGTCCGAGCAGTACTTC
clone_size: once; d_call: .; j_call: TRBJ1-1; v_call: TRBV7-9; cdr3_aa: CASSLRVDTEAFF; cdr3_nt: TGTGCCAGCAGCCTCAGGGTGGACACTGAAGCTTTCTTT
clone_size: .; d_call: .; j_call: TRBJ2-4; v_call: TRBV7-2; cdr3_aa: CASSQEGLGRSIQYF; cdr3_nt: TGTGCCAGCAGCCAAGAAGGACTCGGCAGGAGCATTCAGTACTTC
clone_size: .; d_call: TRBD1; j_call: TRBJ1-5; v_call: TRBV20-1; cdr3_aa: CSASSVAGTGGFNQPQHF; cdr3_nt: TGCAGTGCTAGTAGTGTTGCCGGGACAGGGGGCTTCAATCAGCCCCAGCATTTT
clone_size: .; d_call: .; j_call: TRBJ1-2; v_call: TRBV19; cdr3_aa: CASRKPGYGYTF; cdr3_nt: TGTGCCAGTAGGAAACCAGGATATGGCTACACCTTC
clone_size: once; d_call: .; j_call: TRBJ2-1; v_call: TRBV5-4; cdr3_aa: CASSLSPGGGNEQFF; cdr3_nt: TGTGCCAGCAGCTTGAGCCCAGGGGGAGGCAATGAGCAGTTCTTC
clone_size: .; d_call: .; j_call: TRBJ1-4; v_call: TRBV29-1; cdr3_aa: CSVLDTFATNEKLFF; cdr3_nt: TGCAGCGTTTTGGACACATTCGCAACTAATGAAAAACTGTTTTTT
clone_size: few; d_call: TRBD1; j_call: TRBJ2-7; v_call: TRBV15; cdr3_aa: CATSRGTGEDYEQYF; cdr3_nt: TGTGCCACCAGCAGAGGGACAGGGGAAGATTACGAGCAGTACTTC
clone_size: .; d_call: TRBD2; j_call: TRBJ2-2; v_call: TRBV30; cdr3_aa: CAGLAGVTGELFF; cdr3_nt: TGTGCCGGACTAGCGGGGGTCACCGGGGAGCTGTTTTTT